Following are 14 T cell receptor beta chains from one sample sequenced in a study of T cell repertoires in cytomegalovirus infection. TCRdb re-called the reads with MiXCR, one entry per CDR3 protein. The top ten clones hold 2.8% of a sample with about 740,000 distinct CDR3 sequences, less than 40% of them seen once. The specimen sequenced was PBMCs. The source of these receptors is a human donor in good health (CMV status not recorded). Some clones in this sample may be carry-over from other donors' samples.

This rearrangement joins TRBV4-1 to TRBJ1-6, with D tentatively TRBD1 (5 bases). Germline V CDR1 and CDR2: MGHRA, YSYEKL. This CDR3 spans 16 amino acids. Trimming left V 0 bases short and J 7 bases short, with 13 bases between. The CDR3 DNA follows: TGCGCCAGCAGCCAAGAGCGACAGCTCTTAAATTCACCCCTCCACTTT. This sequence encodes CASSQERQLLNSPLHF.

This clonotype occurred a few times. This chain uses TRBV7-3 with TRBJ2-3; 7 bases line up with TRBD1. CDR3 length: 19 residues. Germline trimming cut 1 base from V and 4 bases from J; bases unmatched to any gene: 17. Germline CDR1 SGHTA, CDR2 FQGTGA. The CDR3 region is CASSLNPLDRPISADTQYF. CDR3 nucleotide sequence: TGTGCCAGCAGCTTAAATCCCCTGGACAGGCCTATTAGCGCAGATACGCAGTATTTT. Supplemented by reference TRBV7-3 and TRBJ2-3, the full variable domain reads GAGVSQTPSNKVTEKGKYVELRCDPISGHTALYWYRQSLGQGPEFLIYFQGTGAADDSGLPNDRFFAVRPEGSVSTLKIQRTERGDSAVYLCASSLNPLDRPISADTQYFGPGTRLTVL.

The chain uses TRBV7-9 and TRBJ2-1; 7 positions match TRBD1. Germline CDR1 reads SEHNR; CDR2 reads FQNEAQ (reference sequence). With 5 bases clipped from V and 6 bases from J, the junction kept 7 bases outside the gene matches. This CDR3 spans 14 amino acids. The CDR3 nucleotides read TGTGCCAGCAGCCAGGGACAGAATCGCAATGAGCAGTTCTTC. This encodes CASSQGQNRNEQFF. The variable domain in full, completed from reference TRBV7-9 and TRBJ2-1, reads DTGVSQNPRHKITKRGQNVTFRCDPISEHNRLYWYRQTLGQGPEFLTYFQNEAQLEKSRLLSDRFSAERPKGSFSTLEIQRTEQGDSAMYLCASSQGQNRNEQFFGPGTRLTVL.

This clonotype was found many times. V is TRBV7-2 and J is TRBJ1-5; TRBD1 matches 9 bases. Per germline, CDR1 SGHTA and CDR2 FQGNSA. The CDR3 spans 15 residues. Trimming took 5 bases from V and 7 from J; bases not matched to a gene: 9. CDR3 loop: CASSLGTGRNQPQHF. The CDR3 DNA is TGTGCCAGCAGCCTAGGGACAGGGAGGAACCAGCCCCAGCATTTT.

This clonotype occurred a few times. This sequence joins TRBV7-8 and TRBJ2-7, with 7 positions matching TRBD1. V trimming: 1 base; J trimming: 5 bases; junction bases outside the gene matches: 8. Germline CDR1 is SGHVS and CDR2 is FQNEAQ. The CDR3 has 15 residues. The CDR3 here is CASSLDLQGIHEQYF. The CDR3 DNA reads TGTGCCAGCAGCTTAGACCTACAGGGGATCCACGAGCAGTACTTC.

This clonotype was found a few times. The chain employs TRBV29-1 and TRBJ2-6, with TRBD2 as a possible D gene (5 bases). Looked up from germline, CDR1 is SQVTM and CDR2 is ANQGSEA. V gave up 4 bases and J gave up 1 base, with 17 bases separating them. CDR3 length equals 17 residues. The chain's CDR3 is CSVGISALESGANVLTF. The DNA of the CDR3 is TGCAGCGTTGGTATTAGCGCTCTAGAGTCTGGGGCCAACGTCCTGACTTTC.

The count of this clonotype is one. A much more abundant neighbour one base away suggests this may be a read error. This chain connects TRBV7-9 to TRBJ2-2; D not resolved. This CDR3 comprises 12 residues. Germline CDR1 and CDR2: SEHNR and FQNEAQ (reference sequence). V gave up 5 bases and J gave up 6 bases, with 7 bases separating them. The CDR3 here is CASSVVPGELFF. The CDR3 region has the DNA TGTGCCAGCAGCGTAGTCCCCGGGGAGCTGTTTTTT.

The genes are TRBV6-2 or TRBV6-3 and TRBJ2-7; 7 bases map to TRBD1. This CDR3 region has 14 residues. Losses at the gene ends were 7 bases for V and 5 bases for J; bases not matched to a gene: 11. Per the germline V gene, CDR1 is MNHEY and CDR2 is SVGEGT. This CDR3 is CASNPGQLGDEQYF. In nucleotides, the CDR3 is TGTGCCAGCAATCCGGGACAGTTGGGCGACGAGCAGTACTTC.

The CDR3 nucleotides are TGCAGTGCTTCCCGCTTAGTGGCCGGGGAGCTGTTTTTT. Protein: CSASRLVAGELFF. The J gene is TRBJ2-2, the V gene TRBV20-1; D remains unclear. The ends were cut back, 5 bases at V and 6 bases at J, with 13 bases in the middle. The CDR3 contains 13 residues. Germline CDR1 DFQATT, CDR2 SNEGSKA (reference sequence).

This clonotype was picked up many times. CDR3 bases: TGTGCCAGCAGCTTATTGATTCGAGGAAATGAGCAGTTCTTC. It is translated as CASSLLIRGNEQFF. The chain links TRBV7-2 to TRBJ2-1; D remains unclear. Germline-derived CDR1 and CDR2 are SGHTA and FQGNSA. V lost 2 bases to trimming and J lost 7 bases, with 12 bases between them. The length of the CDR3 is 14 residues. Filled out from reference TRBV7-2 and TRBJ2-1, the complete variable domain reads GAGVSQSPSNKVTEKGKDVELRCDPISGHTALYWYRQSLGQGLEFLIYFQGNSAPDKSGLPSDRFSAERTGGSVSTLTIQRTQQEDSAVYLCASSLLIRGNEQFFGPGTRLTVL.

In this sample, this clonotype turned up a few times. The rearrangement links TRBV7-8 to TRBJ2-1, with TRBD2 matching over 15 bases. J was trimmed by 8 bases and V by 4 bases; bases with no gene match: 6. The CDR3 runs to 16 residues. Germline CDR1 and CDR2: SGHVS and FQNEAQ. CDR3 sequence reads: CASSSWTSGRADEQFF. CDR3 nucleotide sequence: TGTGCCAGCAGCTCCTGGACTAGCGGGAGGGCCGATGAGCAGTTCTTC.

This clonotype was detected ten times or more. V is TRBV7-2 and J is TRBJ2-1, with D perhaps assigned TRBD1 or TRBD2 (5 bases each). The V end lost 1 base, the J end lost 9 bases, and 16 bases lay between the germline ends. CDR3 length: 15 residues. The germline gives CDR1 SGHTA, CDR2 FQGNSA. CDR3 sequence: CASSLGLAKGSEQFF. CDR3 nucleotides: TGTGCCAGCAGCTTAGGCCTCGCCAAGGGGAGTGAGCAGTTCTTC.

Only a few counts were recorded for this clonotype. The chain employs TRBV9 and TRBJ2-1, with 7 bases that match TRBD2. The germline V gene encodes CDR1 SGDLS and CDR2 YYNGEE. The CDR3 has 17 amino acids. V shed 3 bases, J shed 0 bases, and the junction held 9 bases outside the gene matches. In nucleotides, the CDR3 is TGTGCCAGCAGCGCTCAAGTGGGGGGGAGCTCCTACAATGAGCAGTTCTTC. This gives the protein CASSAQVGGSSYNEQFF.

The J gene is TRBJ1-2, the V gene TRBV15; 8 nucleotides match TRBD1. The CDR3 length is 14 residues. From germline, CDR1 is LNHNV and CDR2 YYDKDF (reference sequence). The V segment lost 1 base and the J segment 6 bases; nucleotides outside the gene matches: 4. CDR3 residues: CATSRVGTGNGYTF. The CDR3 DNA follows: TGTGCCACCAGCAGAGTCGGGACAGGCAATGGCTACACCTTC.